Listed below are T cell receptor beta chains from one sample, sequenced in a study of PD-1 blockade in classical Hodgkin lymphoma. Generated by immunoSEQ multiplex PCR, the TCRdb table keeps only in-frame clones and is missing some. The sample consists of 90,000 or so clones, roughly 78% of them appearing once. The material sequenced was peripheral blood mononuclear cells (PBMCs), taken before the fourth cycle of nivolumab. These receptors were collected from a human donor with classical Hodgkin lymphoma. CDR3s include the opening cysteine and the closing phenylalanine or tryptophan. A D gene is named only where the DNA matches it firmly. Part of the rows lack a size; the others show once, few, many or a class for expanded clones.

CASSQGQDSYNEQFF | TGTGCCAGCAGCCAAGGACAGGACTCCTACAATGAGCAGTTCTTC | TRBV4-2 | once | TRBJ2-1 | - | 15
CASSLMAGGAGEQYF | TGTGCCAGCAGTTTGATGGCAGGGGGCGCGGGGGAGCAGTACTTC | TRBV28 | once | TRBJ2-7 | TRBD1 | 15
CAWSVTGGYEQYF | TGTGCCTGGAGCGTCACAGGGGGGTACGAGCAGTACTTC | TRBV30 | - | TRBJ2-7 | TRBD1 | 13
CASSYVTGGSEAFF | TGTGCCAGCAGTTACGTGACAGGGGGCTCTGAAGCTTTCTTT | TRBV6-5 | - | TRBJ1-1 | TRBD1 | 14
CASSLVGDTEAFF | TGCGCCAGCAGCTTGGTGGGGGACACTGAAGCTTTCTTT | TRBV5-1 | many | TRBJ1-1 | - | 13
CASSQGGAAYNEQFF | TGCGCCAGCAGCCAAGGGGGGGCCGCCTACAATGAGCAGTTCTTC | TRBV4-3 | - | TRBJ2-1 | - | 15
CSVGTGAMNTEAFF | TGCAGCGTTGGGACAGGCGCTATGAACACTGAAGCTTTCTTT | TRBV29-1 | - | TRBJ1-1 | TRBD1 | 14
CASSQEILALGAGEQYF | TGCGCCAGCAGCCAAGAAATACTAGCGCTAGGTGCCGGCGAGCAGTACTTC | TRBV4-1 | - | TRBJ2-7 | TRBD2 | 17
CASSDTSGSYEQYF | TGTGCCAGCAGTGATACTAGCGGGTCCTACGAGCAGTACTTC | TRBV6-1 | - | TRBJ2-7 | TRBD2 | 14
CASSYRGLVSEQYF | TGTGCCAGCAGTTACCGGGGCCTCGTGAGTGAGCAGTACTTC | TRBV6-5 | - | TRBJ2-7 | - | 14
CASSPDRVTYEQYF | TGCGCCAGCAGCCCAGACAGAGTTACCTACGAGCAGTACTTC | TRBV5-1 | - | TRBJ2-7 | - | 14
CASDGDPLDRVYSPLHF | TGTGCCAGCGATGGGGACCCGTTAGACAGGGTATACTCACCCCTCCACTTT | TRBV2 | - | TRBJ1-6 | TRBD1 | 17
CASTDWASYGYTF | TGTGCCAGCACAGACTGGGCGAGCTATGGCTACACCTTC | TRBV11-2 | - | TRBJ1-2 | - | 13
CASSLEARGHPEQYF | TGTGCCAGCAGCTTAGAAGCCAGGGGGCACCCCGAGCAGTACTTC | TRBV7-9 | - | TRBJ2-7 | TRBD1 | 15
CSVSRDRVGYTF | TGCAGCGTTTCCAGGGACCGGGTCGGCTACACCTTC | TRBV29-1 | - | TRBJ1-2 | - | 12
CASSRGLAGSGTDTQYF | TGTGCCAGCAGCCGGGGACTAGCGGGGTCTGGCACAGATACGCAGTATTTT | TRBV5-4 | - | TRBJ2-3 | TRBD2 | 17
CATSRYRGMNYGYTF | TGTGCCACCAGCAGATACAGGGGGATGAACTATGGCTACACCTTC | TRBV15 | - | TRBJ1-2 | TRBD1 | 15
CATPLPGREQYF | TGTGCCACCCCCCTTCCGGGCCGCGAGCAGTACTTC | TRBV6-4 | - | TRBJ2-7 | - | 12
CASSVESLLTTDTQYF | TGTGCCAGCAGCGTAGAATCCCTTCTGACCACAGATACGCAGTATTTT | TRBV9 | few | TRBJ2-3 | - | 16
CASSLDRLGNTEAFF | TGTGCCAGCAGCTTAGATAGATTGGGGAACACTGAAGCTTTCTTT | TRBV7-3 | - | TRBJ1-1 | - | 15
CASSISSAGELFF | TGTGCCAGTAGTATCTCTAGCGCCGGGGAGCTGTTTTTT | TRBV19 | once | TRBJ2-2 | - | 13
CASSPYQSYEQYF | TGTGCCAGCAGCCCCTACCAGTCCTACGAGCAGTACTTC | TRBV9 | - | TRBJ2-7 | - | 13
CASSISSDRTVVGYTF | TGTGCCAGTAGTATCAGTTCGGACAGGACGGTGGTCGGCTACACCTTC | TRBV19 | few | TRBJ1-2 | TRBD1 | 16
CASNDRATEAFF | TGTGCCAGCAACGACAGGGCTACTGAAGCTTTCTTT | TRBV28 | - | TRBJ1-1 | TRBD1 | 12
CASSQERTEDYGYTF | TGTGCCAGCAGCCAAGAACGGACAGAGGACTATGGCTACACCTTC | TRBV4-2 | - | TRBJ1-2 | - | 15
CASSITSRTGGALNEQFF | TGTGCCAGTAGTATTACTTCCCGGACAGGGGGGGCCCTAAATGAGCAGTTCTTC | TRBV19 | - | TRBJ2-1 | TRBD1 | 18
CASSLDGRSNQPQHF | TGTGCCAGCAGCTTAGATGGCAGAAGCAATCAGCCCCAGCATTTT | TRBV11-2 | - | TRBJ1-5 | - | 15
CASSLGRQGVQPQHF | TGTGCCAGCAGCTTAGGGAGACAGGGAGTTCAGCCCCAGCATTTT | TRBV11-2 | - | TRBJ1-5 | TRBD1 | 15
CASSPTGVNEQFF | TGTGCCAGCAGTCCGACAGGGGTCAATGAGCAGTTCTTC | TRBV2 | - | TRBJ2-1 | TRBD1 | 13
CASSSDRRYEKLFF | TGTGCCAGCAGTTCCGACAGGAGGTACGAAAAACTGTTTTTT | TRBV6-5 | - | TRBJ1-4 | - | 14
CASSLSSGRTGELFF | TGTGCTAGCAGCTTATCATCGGGGCGTACCGGGGAGCTGTTTTTT | TRBV7-7 | - | TRBJ2-2 | - | 15
CASSSTGVSYNEQFF | TGTGCCAGCAGCTCGACAGGGGTGTCCTACAATGAGCAGTTCTTC | TRBV6-5 | - | TRBJ2-1 | TRBD1 | 15
CASSPGRVNEQYF | TGTGCCAGCTCACCGGGCAGGGTGAACGAGCAGTACTTC | TRBV18 | - | TRBJ2-7 | - | 13
CASSIGQGGNQPQHF | TGTGCCAGCAGCATCGGACAGGGCGGCAATCAGCCCCAGCATTTT | TRBV6-6 | once | TRBJ1-5 | TRBD1 | 15
CASSPVGGRTDTQYF | TGTGCCAGCAGCCCTGTGGGGGGCCGCACAGATACGCAGTATTTT | TRBV11-2 | few | TRBJ2-3 | - | 15
CASSFTGQGAMGIQYF | TGTGCCAGCAGCTTCACCGGACAGGGGGCCATGGGCATTCAGTACTTC | TRBV5-4 | - | TRBJ2-4 | TRBD1 | 16
CASSEARNQPQHF | TGTGCCAGCAGTGAGGCCAGGAATCAGCCCCAGCATTTT | TRBV6-1 | - | TRBJ1-5 | - | 13
CASSPDRDYGYTF | TGTGCCAGCTCACCAGACAGGGACTATGGCTACACCTTC | TRBV18 | few | TRBJ1-2 | TRBD1 | 13
CASSGGSSGNHEQFF | TGTGCCAGCAGTGGGGGCTCTAGCGGGAATCATGAGCAGTTCTTC | TRBV2 | - | TRBJ2-1 | TRBD2 | 15
CAWSFDSPHQPQHF | TGTGCCTGGAGTTTTGACAGTCCCCATCAGCCCCAGCATTTT | TRBV30 | - | TRBJ1-5 | - | 14
CASSKLAPSSYEQYF | TGCGCCAGCAGCAAACTAGCGCCGAGCTCCTACGAGCAGTACTTC | TRBV5-1 | medium-sized | TRBJ2-7 | TRBD2 | 15
CASSYLGDYQPQHF | TGTGCCAGTAGTTACCTTGGGGACTATCAGCCCCAGCATTTT | TRBV19 | - | TRBJ1-5 | - | 14
CASSYSGTGGSPLHF | TGTGCCAGCAGTTACTCCGGGACAGGGGGCTCACCCCTCCACTTT | TRBV6-5 | - | TRBJ1-6 | TRBD1 | 15
CASSLSQGNTEAFF | TGCGCCAGCAGCTTATCACAGGGTAACACTGAAGCTTTCTTT | TRBV5-1 | - | TRBJ1-1 | - | 14
CASSVAWMDTQYF | TGTGCCAGCAGCGTAGCCTGGATGGATACGCAGTATTTT | TRBV9 | few | TRBJ2-3 | - | 13
CASSLAVVGNEKLFF | TGTGCCAGCAGCTTAGCGGTGGTGGGTAATGAAAAACTGTTTTTT | TRBV7-9 | - | TRBJ1-4 | - | 15
CASSLGQAYGYTF | TGTGCCAGCAGCTTGGGACAGGCCTATGGCTACACCTTC | TRBV11-2 | - | TRBJ1-2 | TRBD1 | 13
CATSRDQSGNSPLHF | TGTGCCACCAGCAGAGATCAATCAGGCAATTCACCCCTCCACTTT | TRBV15 | - | TRBJ1-6 | - | 15
CASRRTSGGNQETQYF | TGTGCCAGCCGACGAACGAGCGGGGGGAATCAAGAGACCCAGTACTTC | TRBV6-6 | once | TRBJ2-5 | TRBD2 | 16
CASSPLRTGPGANVLTF | TGTGCCAGCTCACCACTCCGGACAGGGCCTGGGGCCAACGTCCTGACTTTC | TRBV18 | - | TRBJ2-6 | TRBD1 | 17
CASSYSARDRDYEQYF | TGTGCCAGCAGTTACTCGGCCCGGGACAGGGACTACGAGCAGTACTTC | TRBV6-5 | - | TRBJ2-7 | TRBD1 | 16
CASSLGQSSYEQYF | TGTGCCAGCAGCCTAGGACAGAGCTCCTACGAGCAGTACTTC | TRBV7-3 | - | TRBJ2-7 | - | 14
CSVELLVNTEAFF | TGCAGCGTTGAACTCCTGGTGAACACTGAAGCTTTCTTT | TRBV29-1 | once | TRBJ1-1 | - | 13